This TCR beta chain was obtained from a study of CD8 T cells in ankylosing spondylitis. This CDR3 has 15 amino acids. With 0 bases removed from V and 4 bases from J, the gap between germline ends came to 10 bases. Germline CDR1 and CDR2: SGHDT and YYEEEE. This clonotype was observed at least ten times. What it binds is not known. The authors made TCR beta libraries by quantitative 5'-RACE with molecular barcodes. One entry per CDR3 protein results from TCRdb running MiXCR on the 5' RACE reads. The sample contains 750,000 to 850,000 distinct CDR3 sequences, about 11% of which appear only once. Overall study results and limits: A motif in TCR beta, a set of about 8 highly homologous variants, appeared characteristic of ankylosing spondylitis blood. CD8+ by phenotype, disease-linked clones were relatively rare in peripheral blood.

The gene calls are TRBV5-6 and TRBJ2-2; D uncertain. The receptor comes from a male donor with ankylosing spondylitis. Source material: blood, either unsorted or a sorted T cell fraction (not recorded which). The CDR3 protein is CASSLGLDGTGELFF. In DNA, the CDR3 is TGTGCCAGCAGCTTGGGGCTAGATGGCACCGGGGAGCTGTTTTTT.